The entry below gives a single T cell receptor (beta chain) sequence along with its context. The data are from a study of blood T cell repertoires in COVID-19. Study as a whole: Sites in the United States, Italy and Spain provided acute and convalescent COVID-19 samples.

How the authors handled the data: Amplified reference gene primers provided the basis for estimating nucleated cell counts. Using immunoSEQ multiplex PCR, the repertoire was profiled, and TCRdb retains in-frame clones only, with some absent. The DNA was the basis for D and trimming; V, J and clone size are from that table. The sample records more than 25,000 clones, approximately 80% being singletons. Losses at the gene ends were 5 bases for V and 4 bases for J; bases not matched to a gene: 4. The CDR3 is 13 residues long. Germline V gene sequence: CDR1 LNHNV, CDR2 YYDKDF (reference sequence). This clonotype was obtained from a human donor in a cohort sampled during active COVID-19. Specimen: peripheral blood. This chain connects TRBV15 to TRBJ1-1; 7 bases map to TRBD1. In nucleotides, the CDR3 is TGTGCCACCAGCCGACAGGGAGGCACTGAAGCTTTCTTT. This sequence encodes CATSRQGGTEAFF. The variable domain in full, completed from reference TRBV15 and TRBJ1-1, reads DAMVIQNPRYQVTQFGKPVTLSCSQTLNHNVMYWYQQKSSQAPKLLFHYYDKDFNNEADTPDNFQSRRPNTSFCFLDIRSPGLGDTAMYLCATSRQGGTEAFFGQGTRLTVV.